Here is one T cell receptor beta chain with its context. Its antigen is still unknown. Base qualities were left out, and no much larger clone turns up one base away. The data were obtained in a study of blood T cell repertoires in COVID-19 (dated by TCRdb to the early 2020s). About the full investigation: The collaborator samples originated in the United States, Italy and Spain and spanned the acute and convalescent phases of COVID-19. HLA class I and class II types, where available, came from metadata supplied by the sample provider rather than from assay-based typing. Nearly every sample came with metadata listing a de-identified subject ID, COVID-19 status, age in years and sex. The repertoires were made available in a free public database intended to serve as a resource for research on the immune response to SARS-CoV-2. Samples came from the ongoing ImmuneRACE study (first 160 participants) plus 1,254 subjects from 6 global collaborators. The material from the prospective study consisted of cDNA or gDNA derived from T cells, B-cell-depleted T cells, or PBMCs. Deeply sampled blood TCRbeta repertoires from subjects exposed to, actively infected with, or recovered from COVID-19 were included in the dataset.

Whole blood was collected in K2EDTA tubes by collaborating institutions according to the institutions' own protocols. For TCRbeta analysis, collaborator samples were shipped as frozen whole blood, as isolated PBMCs, or as DNA extracted from either sample type. The immunoSEQ Assay, a bias-controlled multiplex PCR, was used to amplify TCRbeta CDR3 regions from genomic DNA. The authors' analysis ran thus. The number of nucleated cells in each sample was estimated from the amplification of reference gene primers within the assay. Sequence reads were collapsed and filtered to measure the absolute abundance of every unique TCRbeta CDR3 rearrangement. For each sample, productive Simpson clonality was calculated by taking the square root of Simpson's diversity index across productive rearrangements. Drawn from immuneACCESS, this table holds only the in-frame rearrangements with V and J called that TCRdb kept. Clones are partly lost; checked studies trace under half to an unresolved V gene and leave the rest unexplained. The V and J calls and clone size are taken from that table; D and trimming were inferred from the DNA. The sample yields over 60,000 clones; 89% were counted once. About 10% of the sample goes to the ten largest clones.

The CDR1 and CDR2 encoded by the germline V gene are SGHTA and FQGTGA. The CDR3 has 15 amino acids, counting the end cysteine and phenylalanine. The read is trimmed to its CDR3 DNA, 45 bases read in frame from base 1. The germline V end is reduced by 1 base and the J end by 2 bases; junction bases left unmatched: 3. What the authors observed across the whole study: How much clinical and demographic metadata was included differed by source and by participant, and the metadata was provided uncurated.

The sequence is built from TRBV7-3 and TRBJ2-3, and 7 junction bases match TRBD1. Sequencing used peripheral blood. The TCR comes from a man at least 80 years old with acute or convalescent COVID-19. The CDR3 reads CASSLRGQTTDTQYF. The nucleotides read TGTGCCAGCAGCTTAAGGGGACAGACCACAGATACGCAGTATTTT.